The clone carrying this TCR beta chain has a count of ten or more. Its antigen remains unidentified. TCRdb reanalysed the 5' RACE reads using MiXCR and keeps one entry per CDR3 protein. In the table there are more than 300,000 distinct CDR3 sequences, approximately 4% of which are singletons. These data come from a study of T cells after yellow fever vaccination. General observations from the study: Researchers report a weaker secondary response that nonetheless peaked faster, day 5 versus 15. Clonotype sharing between CD4 and CD8 compartments was small. A large majority of primary-vaccination clones showed up again after the booster (roughly 95% CD4, around 90% CD8).

The sample here was PBMCs, taken 15 days after the yellow fever booster vaccination. The TCR originated in a man between 18 and 29 years old who received the YFV17D yellow fever vaccine.

The CDR3 bases are TGTGCCAGCAGCTCCTCGCTGGATCGCCCGCAAGAGACCCAGTACTTC. It is translated as CASSSSLDRPQETQYF. The J gene is TRBJ2-5, the V gene TRBV5-4; D is unresolved. This CDR3 contains 16 residues. V was clipped by 3 bases and J by 2 bases, with 17 bases between them. Germline V gene lookup returns CDR1 SGHNT and CDR2 YYREEE (reference sequence).